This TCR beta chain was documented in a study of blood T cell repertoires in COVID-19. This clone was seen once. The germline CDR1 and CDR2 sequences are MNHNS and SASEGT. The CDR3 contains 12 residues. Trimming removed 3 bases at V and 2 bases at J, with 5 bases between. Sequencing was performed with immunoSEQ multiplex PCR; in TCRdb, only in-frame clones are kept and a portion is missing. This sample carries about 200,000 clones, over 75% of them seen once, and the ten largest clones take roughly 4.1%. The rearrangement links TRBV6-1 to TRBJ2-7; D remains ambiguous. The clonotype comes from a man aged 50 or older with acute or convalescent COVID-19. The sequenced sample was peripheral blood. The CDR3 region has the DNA TGTGCCAGCAGTGACCCTGCCTACGAGCAGTACTTC. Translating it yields CASSDPAYEQYF.